The 23 T cell receptor beta chains given below trace back to one sample, sequenced in a study of shared clonotypes between healthy human individuals. Generated by immunoSEQ multiplex PCR, the TCRdb table keeps only in-frame clones and is missing some. The sample shows approximately 2.1 million clones, just over 90% of them seen only once. Sample: naive CD4+ T cells from PBMCs. Documented subset: CD45RA+ positively selected. These receptors all come from a man between 18 and 35 years old in good health. Some clones in this sample may be carry-over from other donors' samples.

V gene TRBV7-3 combines with J gene TRBJ2-1, with 8 bases identical to TRBD2. Germline V gene data show CDR1 as SGHTA and CDR2 as FQGTGA. J was trimmed by 2 bases and V by 4 bases; bases with no gene match: 16. CDR3 length: 19 residues. The CDR3 sequence: CASSSQSTSGGGTYNEQFF. CDR3 nucleotides: TGTGCCAGCAGCTCACAATCTACCTCTGGCGGGGGGACCTACAATGAGCAGTTCTTC.

The chain combines TRBV19 with TRBJ1-5, with no clear D. Germline CDR1 reads LNHDA; CDR2 reads SQIVND (reference sequence). The CDR3 has 15 residues. V was cut by 8 bases and J by 4 bases, with 18 bases left in between. DNA for the CDR3: TGTGCCAGTTGCTTGACATCCTTACGGAATCAGCCCCAGCATTTT. It specifies CASCLTSLRNQPQHF.

The chain employs TRBV6-5 and TRBJ1-1; 8 bases are a match to TRBD1. Germline CDR1 and CDR2: MNHEY and SVGAGI. The CDR3 is 14 residues long. With 4 bases clipped from V and 5 bases from J, the junction kept 6 bases outside the gene matches. The CDR3 DNA reads TGTGCCAGCAGTTTATTACAGGGGGGGACTGAAGCTTTCTTT. It specifies CASSLLQGGTEAFF.

The V and J genes are TRBV14 and TRBJ2-2; the D call may be TRBD1 or TRBD2 (5 bases each). Germline V gene lookup returns CDR1 SGHDN and CDR2 FVKESK. This CDR3 comprises 15 residues. V was shortened by 5 bases and J by 5 bases, with 15 bases between the two germline ends. The CDR3 reads CASSWVTGRTGELFF. The CDR3 coding sequence is TGTGCCAGCAGCTGGGTGACGGGACGAACCGGGGAGCTGTTTTTT.

This clone has just one count. Here the CDR3 omits its conserved ending phenylalanine or tryptophan, so a read error is the likely source. It is unclear where the CDR3 begins or ends on the DNA, so no DNA is shown, and the CDR3 is as TCRdb lists it. CDR3: CASSKVRQTSGPRL. The genes are TRBV21-1 and TRBJ2-7; the table names TRBD2, a call not compared with the DNA. TRBV21-1 is noted as a pseudogene. Including both end residues, the CDR3 is 14 amino acids long.

This clone was picked up a small number of times. DNA for the CDR3: TGTGCCAGTAGTATCTCCCGAACAGGGGGCAATCAGCCCCAGCATTTT. It yields the protein CASSISRTGGNQPQHF. The chain couples TRBV19 to TRBJ1-5; 7 nucleotides align to TRBD1. The CDR3 loop spans 16 amino acids. V gave up 3 bases and J gave up 2 bases; unmatched junction bases: 7. Germline V gene sequence: CDR1 LNHDA, CDR2 SQIVND (reference sequence).

V and J are TRBV2 and TRBJ2-7; D may be TRBD1 or TRBD2 (5 bases each). V lost 1 base and J lost 6, with 16 bases in between. From germline, CDR1 is SNHLY and CDR2 FYNNEI. CDR3 length: 15 residues. The CDR3: CASSEVKGSTIEQYF. Here the CDR3 DNA reads TGTGCCAGCAGTGAAGTGAAGGGGAGTACGATCGAGCAGTACTTC.

This clone turned up a few times. Other DNA sequences in the same sample also yield this CDR3. This chain links TRBV30 with TRBJ1-5; D not certain. The CDR3 is 13 residues long. CDR1 GTSNPN and CDR2 SVGIG come from the germline V gene (reference sequence). V was cut by 0 bases and J by 3 bases, with 6 bases left in between. Here the CDR3 reads CAWSVSSNQPQHF. The CDR3 nucleotides read TGTGCCTGGAGTGTATCCTCCAATCAGCCCCAGCATTTT. Supplemented by reference TRBV30 and TRBJ1-5, the full variable domain reads SQTIHQWPATLVQPVGSPLSLECTVEGTSNPNLYWYRQAAGRGLQLLFYSVGIGQISSEVPQNLSASRPQDRQFILSSKKLLLSDSGFYLCAWSVSSNQPQHFGDGTRLSIL.

This clone appeared a single time. This rearrangement joins TRBV29-1 to TRBJ2-3; 10 positions match TRBD2. This CDR3 region has 15 residues. The V gene's germline CDR1 is SQVTM and CDR2 ANQGSEA. Trimming removed 3 bases from V and 4 bases from J; junction bases left unmatched: 7. The CDR3 sequence is CSVDPLAGGSDTQYF. The CDR3 DNA is TGCAGCGTTGACCCCTTAGCGGGAGGATCAGATACGCAGTATTTT.

This chain connects TRBV5-1 to TRBJ1-2; a possible D gene is TRBD1 (5 bases). Trimming removed 4 bases at V and 7 bases at J, with 14 bases between. Per germline, CDR1 SGHRS and CDR2 YFSETQ. This CDR3 is 13 amino acids long. The CDR3 here is CASSPGRLGGYTF. CDR3 coding DNA: TGCGCCAGCAGCCCGGGACGACTGGGTGGCTACACCTTC.

V usage is TRBV2 and J usage is TRBJ2-5; 8 bases fit TRBD2. Germline loops: CDR1 SNHLY, CDR2 FYNNEI. The J segment lost 5 bases and the V segment lost 1 base, leaving 6 bases of the junction unmatched. The CDR3 totals 15 residues. DNA for the CDR3: TGTGCCAGCAGTGAAGGGGCGGGAGGCCGGGAGACCCAGTACTTC. It translates to CASSEGAGGRETQYF.

The genes are TRBV28 and TRBJ1-1; 9 bases map to TRBD1. The germline gives CDR1 MDHEN, CDR2 SYDVKM. The CDR3 spans 16 residues. With V trimmed by 5 bases and J by 5 bases, 12 bases remained unmatched. The CDR3 loop is CASSLHLQGARTEAFF. CDR3 coding DNA: TGTGCCAGCAGTCTTCACCTACAGGGGGCGCGGACTGAAGCTTTCTTT.

The V gene is TRBV7-2, the J gene TRBJ2-7; 7 bases are shared with TRBD2. Germline V gene lookup returns CDR1 SGHTA and CDR2 FQGNSA. CDR3 length: 14 amino acids. V shed 4 bases, J shed 1 base, and the junction held 4 bases outside the gene matches. The CDR3 region is CASSSGGDSYEQYF. The DNA for the CDR3 is TGTGCCAGCAGCTCTGGGGGGGATTCCTACGAGCAGTACTTC.

This sequence joins TRBV11-2 and TRBJ1-2; weak D call: TRBD1 (5 bases). This CDR3 is built from 13 residues. Germline lookup yields CDR1 SGHAT and CDR2 FQNNGV. Deletions cut 3 bases from V and 7 bases from J, with 12 bases between. The CDR3 nucleotides read TGTGCCAGCAGCTTCAACGGGGCCGGTGGCTACACCTTC. This sequence encodes CASSFNGAGGYTF. Combining the CDR3 with reference TRBV11-2 and TRBJ1-2 gives the whole variable domain EAGVAQSPRYKIIEKRQSVAFWCNPISGHATLYWYQQILGQGPKLLIQFQNNGVVDDSQLPKDRFSAERLKGVDSTLKIQPAKLEDSAVYLCASSFNGAGGYTFGSGTRLTVV.

This clone has a handful of counts. This rearrangement joins TRBV28 to TRBJ2-7; TRBD2 matches at 7 bases. Germline lookup yields CDR1 MDHEN and CDR2 SYDVKM. CDR3 size: 11 residues. V shed 4 bases, J shed 8 bases, and the junction held 2 bases outside the gene matches. The CDR3 reads CASSSSGQQYF. For the CDR3, the DNA is TGTGCCAGCAGTTCTAGCGGCCAGCAGTACTTC. The full variable domain, in which reference TRBV28 and TRBJ2-7 provide the parts outside the CDR3, is DVKVTQSSRYLVKRTGEKVFLECVQDMDHENMFWYRQDPGLGLRLIYFSYDVKMKEKGDIPEGYSVSREKKERFSLILESASTNQTSMYLCASSSSGQQYFGPGTRLTVT.

The rearrangement uses TRBV7-2 and TRBJ2-7, with D possibly matching TRBD1 (6 bases). The CDR3 consists of 15 residues. The germline V gene has CDR1 SGHTA and CDR2 FQGNSA. With 6 bases removed from V and 3 bases from J, the gap between germline ends came to 18 bases. The CDR3 DNA is TGTGCCAGCAGGCCACAGCGAGCAGGGGACTACGAGCAGTACTTC. Translated: CASRPQRAGDYEQYF.

This chain connects TRBV7-6 to TRBJ1-1; no definite D call. Between the trimmed V and J ends, which lost 0 bases and 0 bases, there was a span of 5 bases. Germline lookup yields CDR1 SGHVS and CDR2 FNYEAQ. The CDR3 is made up of 14 amino acids. CDR3: CASSLARLNTEAFF. CDR3 nucleotides: TGTGCCAGCAGCTTAGCCCGGCTGAACACTGAAGCTTTCTTT.

V usage is TRBV30 and J usage is TRBJ2-7, with D unclear. Germline CDR1 reads GTSNPN; CDR2 reads SVGIG (reference sequence). The CDR3 loop spans 14 amino acids. V gave up 2 bases and J gave up 4 bases, with 15 bases separating them. The CDR3 is CAWSSGYRPYEQYF. The CDR3 DNA sequence: TGTGCCTGGAGTAGTGGGTACAGACCATACGAGCAGTACTTC.

V and J are TRBV9 and TRBJ1-4; D gene unclear. Germline V gene sequence: CDR1 SGDLS, CDR2 YYNGEE. Trimming removed 2 bases from V and 4 bases from J, with 12 bases in between. The CDR3 loop spans 15 amino acids. CDR3 region: CASSVSTAGNEKLFF. CDR3 DNA sequence: TGTGCCAGCAGCGTCTCGACGGCTGGTAATGAAAAACTGTTTTTT.

This chain uses TRBV28 with TRBJ1-2, with D possibly TRBD1 on 6 matching bases. CDR1 and CDR2 from the germline V gene are MDHEN and SYDVKM. Trimming removed 6 bases from V and 0 bases from J, with 14 bases in between. The CDR3 is 15 amino acids. The DNA for the CDR3 is TGTGCCAGCAGGACACAGGGTCCCCCTAACTATGGCTACACCTTC. This sequence encodes CASRTQGPPNYGYTF.

Note on this clone: Other DNA sequences in this sample translate to the same CDR3. The rearrangement uses TRBV28 and TRBJ1-2; D is undetermined. Germline V gene lookup returns CDR1 MDHEN and CDR2 SYDVKM. V dropped 3 bases and J dropped 4 bases, with 15 bases sitting between them. The CDR3 is made up of 15 amino acids. The CDR3 here is CASSFLGLGGYGYTF. In DNA form, the CDR3 reads TGTGCCAGCAGTTTCTTAGGACTAGGAGGCTATGGCTACACCTTC.

The V call is TRBV6-5, the J call TRBJ1-2, with D maybe TRBD1 (5 bases). This CDR3 contains 13 residues. With 5 bases removed from V and 3 bases from J, the gap between germline ends came to 10 bases. CDR1 is MNHEY and CDR2 is SVGAGI in the germline V gene. The CDR3 DNA reads as TGTGCCAGCAGTCGGACAATCCACTATGGCTACACCTTC. Translated, it gives CASSRTIHYGYTF.

The chain joins TRBV29-1 to TRBJ2-7, with 8 bases that match TRBD1. CDR3 length equals 11 residues. Germline CDR1 is SQVTM and CDR2 is ANQGSEA. V shed 3 bases, J shed 6 bases, and the junction held 1 base outside the gene matches. The CDR3 DNA follows: TGCAGCGTTGACACAGGGGGCGAGCAGTACTTC. It encodes CSVDTGGEQYF.